The 28 T cell receptor beta chains listed next were all sequenced from one sample in a study of OX40 agonist ivuxolimab in advanced cancers. The data were produced by immunoSEQ multiplex PCR, yet TCRdb's version contains in-frame clones alone and is incomplete. The data contain around 19,000 clones, roughly 85% of them singletons. The source was CD4+ or CD8+ T cells sorted from blood, collected in a trial of the OX40 agonist ivuxolimab. The receptors here all came from an adult with an advanced solid tumor such as melanoma, head and neck, liver or kidney cancer.

Note on this clone: At one of its ends the junction is not consistent with the germline gene, which may arise from a read error. This chain connects TRBV7-6 to TRBJ2-7; 9 positions match TRBD2. Per germline, CDR1 SGHVS and CDR2 FNYEAQ. The CDR3 loop spans 13 amino acids. As DNA, the CDR3 is TGTGCCAGCAGCATAGCGGGGGACTACGAGCAGTACTTC. This gives the protein CASSIAGDYEQYF.

This chain joins TRBV9 and TRBJ2-5, with a possible D match to TRBD1 (5 bases). There are 15 residues in the CDR3. The germline V gene has CDR1 SGDLS and CDR2 YYNGEE. V was trimmed by 4 bases and J by 5 bases, leaving 18 bases between them. In nucleotides, the CDR3 is TGTGCCAGCAGCTCCTCTGCAGGGCGGTGGGAGACCCAGTACTTC. It yields the protein CASSSSAGRWETQYF.

This sequence joins TRBV10-3 and TRBJ1-5; D gene ambiguous. There are 15 residues in the CDR3. Looked up from germline, CDR1 is ENHRY and CDR2 is SYGVKD. The V and J ends lost 5 bases and 1 base respectively, with 12 bases between them. The CDR3 region is CAISNGDGSNQPQHF. In DNA, the CDR3 is TGTGCCATCAGTAACGGGGATGGGAGCAATCAGCCCCAGCATTTT.

The CDR3 DNA follows: TGTGCCAGCGGAGACAGGGGGGAGACCCAGTACTTC. Its protein is CASGDRGETQYF. The chain links TRBV2 to TRBJ2-5, with 9 nucleotides matching TRBD1. CDR1 and CDR2 (germline): SNHLY, FYNNEI. The CDR3 totals 12 residues. The V gene end was trimmed by 8 bases and the J gene end by 5 bases; junction bases not matched to a gene: 3.

The chain carries TRBV2 and TRBJ1-2; D is perhaps TRBD1 (6 bases). The V gene lost 6 bases and the J gene lost 7 bases, with 15 bases spanning the gap. This CDR3 spans 13 amino acids. Germline CDR1 reads SNHLY; CDR2 reads FYNNEI. The CDR3 protein is CASRVGGQGGYTF. In DNA form, the CDR3 reads TGTGCCAGCAGGGTCGGGGGGCAGGGTGGCTACACCTTC.

The genes are TRBV18 and TRBJ2-7; 12 nucleotides agree with TRBD2. The CDR3 spans 15 residues. From germline, CDR1 is KGHSH and CDR2 LQKENI. J was trimmed by 4 bases and V by 0 bases; bases with no gene match: 1. The CDR3 region has the DNA TGTGCCAGCTCACCACCCCTAGCGGGAGGGTACGAGCAGTACTTC. Encoded protein: CASSPPLAGGYEQYF.

V is TRBV12-5 and J is TRBJ2-3, with a possible D match to TRBD2 (5 bases). The germline gives CDR1 LGHNT, CDR2 FRNRAP. V lost 5 bases and J 0 bases, leaving 9 bases between the germline ends. The CDR3 has 14 amino acids. The CDR3 nucleotides read TGTGCTAGTGGTCCACGGACTAGCACAGATACGCAGTATTTT. It translates to CASGPRTSTDTQYF.

The chain carries TRBV11-2 and TRBJ1-2, with D possibly TRBD1 on 6 matching bases. The CDR3 covers 14 residues. V was clipped by 1 base and J by 4 bases, with 10 bases between them. Germline CDR1 SGHAT, CDR2 FQNNGV. The CDR3 DNA sequence: TGTGCCAGCAGCTTAGGACAGGACAGCTATGGCTACACCTTC. It encodes CASSLGQDSYGYTF. The full variable domain, in which reference TRBV11-2 and TRBJ1-2 provide the parts outside the CDR3, is EAGVAQSPRYKIIEKRQSVAFWCNPISGHATLYWYQQILGQGPKLLIQFQNNGVVDDSQLPKDRFSAERLKGVDSTLKIQPAKLEDSAVYLCASSLGQDSYGYTFGSGTRLTVV.

This clone occurred once. J is TRBJ2-1 and V is TRBV27, with 10 bases lining up with TRBD2. J lost 4 bases, V lost 6 bases, and 9 bases had no gene match. The germline gives CDR1 MNHEY, CDR2 SMNVEV (reference sequence). CDR3 length equals 16 residues. The CDR3, as DNA: TGTGCCAGCAGGGGAGCGGGAGGGCCGGGATACAATGAGCAGTTCTTC. This sequence encodes CASRGAGGPGYNEQFF.

V usage is TRBV5-6 and J usage is TRBJ1-3; D is possibly TRBD1 (6 bases). The CDR3 sequence is 16 residues long. V dropped 1 base and J dropped 0 bases, with 11 bases sitting between them. Germline-derived CDR1 and CDR2 are SGHDT and YYEEEE. The CDR3 DNA follows: TGTGCCAGCAGCTTGCCGGCGGACAGCTCTGGAAACACCATATATTTT. Its translation is CASSLPADSSGNTIYF. The full variable domain, with the rest looked up from reference TRBV5-6 and TRBJ1-3, is DAGVTQSPTHLIKTRGQQVTLRCSPKSGHDTVSWYQQALGQGPQFIFQYYEEEERQRGNFPDRFSGHQFPNYSSELNVNALLLGDSALYLCASSLPADSSGNTIYFGEGSWLTVV.

This sequence joins TRBV29-1 and TRBJ2-3; 9 nucleotides match TRBD1. The CDR3 has 12 amino acids. V was pared by 4 bases and J by 5 bases, with 1 base of the junction left unmatched. Germline values: CDR1 SQVTM, CDR2 ANQGSEA. The CDR3 DNA reads TGCAGCGTTGGGACAGGGGAAGATACGCAGTATTTT. This encodes CSVGTGEDTQYF.

This chain uses TRBV6-5 with TRBJ2-1; 8 bases match TRBD2. V dropped 6 bases and J dropped 6; count of bases not matched to a gene: 10. Germline V gives CDR1 MNHEY, CDR2 SVGAGI. The CDR3 sequence is 15 residues long. CDR3 sequence: CASRIDGRASNEQFF. In DNA, the CDR3 is TGTGCCAGCAGAATAGACGGGAGGGCTTCCAATGAGCAGTTCTTC.

The chain combines TRBV6-5 with TRBJ2-3, with 7 bases identical to TRBD1. J lost 2 bases, V lost 6 bases, and 8 bases had no gene match. The CDR3 totals 15 residues. Germline lookup yields CDR1 MNHEY and CDR2 SVGAGI. CDR3 DNA sequence: TGTGCCAGCAGGAAGAGGGGGACAGACACAGATACGCAGTATTTT. It codes for CASRKRGTDTDTQYF.

The chain employs TRBV6-5 and TRBJ1-5; tentatively, D is TRBD1 (6 bases). The germline V gene encodes CDR1 MNHEY and CDR2 SVGAGI. Trimming left V 6 bases short and J 3 bases short, with 12 bases between. The CDR3 is made up of 14 amino acids. The CDR3 reads CASSRTAFNQPQHF. CDR3 in DNA: TGTGCCAGCAGCCGGACAGCTTTCAATCAGCCCCAGCATTTT.

The V gene is TRBV19, the J gene TRBJ2-5, with D uncertain. Germline loops: CDR1 LNHDA, CDR2 SQIVND (reference sequence). The CDR3 sequence is 16 residues long. V lost 7 bases to trimming and J lost 5 bases, with 23 bases between them. CDR3 sequence reads: CASTEEVGSVGETQYF. The CDR3 DNA reads as TGTGCCAGTACCGAAGAAGTCGGATCCGTGGGGGAGACCCAGTACTTC.

The chain joins TRBV7-3 to TRBJ2-2; no clear D. This CDR3 comprises 12 residues. The germline V gene has CDR1 SGHTA and CDR2 FQGTGA. With 4 bases removed from V and 1 base from J, the gap between germline ends came to 1 base. The CDR3 nucleotides read TGTGCCAGCAGCTGGAACACCGGGGAGCTGTTTTTT. Protein product: CASSWNTGELFF.

Here the CDR3 reads CASSPSAGTDTQYF. The CDR3 coding sequence is TGTGCCAGCAGCCCCTCGGCAGGCACAGATACGCAGTATTTT. The chain links TRBV7-6 to TRBJ2-3; D gene uncertain. Germline CDR1 reads SGHVS; CDR2 reads FNYEAQ. Trimming pared 5 bases from V and 1 base from J, leaving 10 bases between. CDR3 length: 14 residues.

CDR3 nucleotide sequence: TGTGCCACCAGCAGAGGGGGCGTTAACACTGAAGCTTTCTTT. Translating it yields CATSRGGVNTEAFF. The chain combines TRBV15 with TRBJ1-1; possibly TRBD1 for D (5 bases). Germline CDR1 and CDR2: LNHNV and YYDKDF (reference sequence). Trimming took off 1 base at V and 2 bases at J, with 8 bases between the two ends. This CDR3 region has 14 residues. Filled out from reference TRBV15 and TRBJ1-1, the complete variable domain reads DAMVIQNPRYQVTQFGKPVTLSCSQTLNHNVMYWYQQKSSQAPKLLFHYYDKDFNNEADTPDNFQSRRPNTSFCFLDIRSPGLGDTAMYLCATSRGGVNTEAFFGQGTRLTVV.

The CDR3 loop reads CASSRVVSAGTSEQFF. In nucleotides, the CDR3 is TGTGCCAGCAGCCGAGTGGTTTCGGCCGGGACTAGCGAGCAGTTCTTC. The J gene is TRBJ2-1, the V gene TRBV11-2, with TRBD2 identical over 9 bases. This CDR3 comprises 16 residues. In germline, CDR1 is SGHAT, CDR2 FQNNGV. The trim removed 5 bases at V and 10 bases at J, leaving 15 bases unmatched.

This rearrangement joins TRBV23-1 to TRBJ2-6; D is unclear. TRBV23-1 is assigned to the ORF class and has an uncertain function. V dropped 6 bases and J dropped 0 bases, with 9 bases sitting between them. This CDR3 is built from 15 residues. The DNA for the CDR3 is TGCGCCAGCAGCCAACAGAGCTCTGGGGCCAACGTCCTGACTTTC. This codes for CASSQQSSGANVLTF.

V usage is TRBV18 and J usage is TRBJ2-5; 8 bases agree with TRBD1. V gave up 6 bases and J gave up 2 bases; unmatched junction bases: 5. The CDR3 covers 14 residues. The germline V gene encodes CDR1 KGHSH and CDR2 LQKENI. CDR3 region: CASSEDRVQETQYF. The CDR3 bases are TGTGCCAGCTCGGAGGACAGGGTGCAAGAGACCCAGTACTTC.

The genes are TRBV20-1 and TRBJ2-5, with unresolved D. The V gene lost 1 base and the J gene lost 4 bases, with 4 bases spanning the gap. Per the germline V gene, CDR1 is DFQATT and CDR2 is SNEGSKA (reference sequence). The CDR3 is made up of 11 amino acids. The CDR3 loop reads CSARVGETQYF. The CDR3 DNA is TGCAGTGCTAGAGTAGGAGAGACCCAGTACTTC.

The rearrangement joins TRBV10-3 to TRBJ1-2; 8 bases match TRBD1. This CDR3 has 13 amino acids. Trimming took 3 bases from V and 4 from J; bases not matched to a gene: 1. The V gene's germline CDR1 is ENHRY and CDR2 SYGVKD. CDR3 in amino acids: CAISEGTGYGYTF. In DNA form, the CDR3 reads TGTGCCATCAGTGAAGGGACAGGCTATGGCTACACCTTC.

The chain has TRBV25-1 and TRBJ2-5; 14 nucleotides align to TRBD2. The CDR3 is 15 amino acids. Germline CDR1 is MGHDK and CDR2 is SYGVNS. Trimming removed 7 bases from V and 4 bases from J; junction bases left unmatched: 5. CDR3 nucleotides: TGTGCCAGCATTGGACTAGCGGGGGGCGGAGAGACCCAGTACTTC. This gives the protein CASIGLAGGGETQYF.

J is TRBJ2-7 and V is TRBV4-1; D is perhaps TRBD1 (5 bases). Germline V gene sequence: CDR1 MGHRA, CDR2 YSYEKL. Trimming took off 0 bases at V and 3 bases at J, with 18 bases between the two ends. The CDR3 covers 17 residues. The CDR3 sequence: CASSQDWVNRKGYEQYF. CDR3 in DNA: TGCGCCAGCAGCCAAGATTGGGTGAACAGGAAGGGCTACGAGCAGTACTTC.

This chain joins TRBV4-3 and TRBJ1-6; 7 nucleotides line up with TRBD1. V dropped 0 bases and J dropped 8; count of bases not matched to a gene: 7. CDR3 length equals 16 residues. Germline values: CDR1 LGHNA, CDR2 YSLEER. The CDR3 protein is CASSQEGRQGDSPLHF. The CDR3 coding sequence is TGCGCCAGCAGCCAAGAGGGTCGGCAGGGGGATTCACCCCTCCACTTT.

J is TRBJ2-1 and V is TRBV15; D may be TRBD1 or TRBD2 (6 bases each). V was pared by 4 bases and J by 6 bases, with 16 bases between. This CDR3 has 15 residues. Germline V CDR1 and CDR2: LNHNV, YYDKDF (reference sequence). The CDR3 spells CATSNMGGIGNEQFF. In nucleotides, the CDR3 is TGTGCCACCAGCAACATGGGGGGCATAGGCAATGAGCAGTTCTTC.

The chain links TRBV7-3 to TRBJ2-3; 8 nucleotides match TRBD1. Losses at the gene ends were 5 bases for V and 4 bases for J; bases not matched to a gene: 5. Germline V lookup: CDR1 SGHTA, CDR2 FQGTGA. This CDR3 comprises 14 residues. The CDR3 DNA sequence: TGTGCCAGCAGCACCGGACAGGGTGCAGATACGCAGTATTTT. Its translation: CASSTGQGADTQYF.